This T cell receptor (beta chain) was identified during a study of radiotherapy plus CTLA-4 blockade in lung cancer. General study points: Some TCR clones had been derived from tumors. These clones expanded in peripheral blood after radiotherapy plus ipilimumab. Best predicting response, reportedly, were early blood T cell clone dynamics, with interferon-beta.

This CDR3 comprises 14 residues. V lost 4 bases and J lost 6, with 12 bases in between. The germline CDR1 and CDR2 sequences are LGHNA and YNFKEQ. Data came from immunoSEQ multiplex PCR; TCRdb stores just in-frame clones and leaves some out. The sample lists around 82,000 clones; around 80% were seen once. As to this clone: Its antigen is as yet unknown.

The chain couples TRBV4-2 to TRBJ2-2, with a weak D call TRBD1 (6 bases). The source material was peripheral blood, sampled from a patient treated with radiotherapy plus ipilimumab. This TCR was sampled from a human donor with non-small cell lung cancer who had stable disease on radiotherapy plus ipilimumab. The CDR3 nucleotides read TGTGCCAGCAGCCGGGACACCTCCGCCGGGGAGCTGTTTTTT. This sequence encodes CASSRDTSAGELFF.